This record covers a single T cell receptor beta chain. This sample is part of a study of technical replicates of blood from a handful of donors. The repertoire was sequenced with immunoSEQ multiplex PCR; TCRdb's copy has only in-frame clones and lacks some. Here the sample spans roughly 92,000 clones, approximately 95% being singletons. The CDR3 runs to 14 residues. The germline V gene encodes CDR1 SGHTA and CDR2 FQGNSA. V was trimmed by 1 base and J by 5 bases, leaving 11 bases between them. J is TRBJ2-5 and V is TRBV7-2, with D possibly TRBD2 on 6 matching bases. The material sequenced was T cells isolated from PBMCs. The origin of this receptor is a human donor in good health. CDR3 coding DNA: TGTGCCAGCAGCTTAGTTGGGGGGACGGAGACCCAGTACTTC. Its protein is CASSLVGGTETQYF.